This TCR beta chain was sequenced in a study of cytomegalovirus exposure and HLA in healthy donors. This clone was detected only once. The antigen remains undetermined. 60 Vbeta and 13 Jbeta primers were used in PCR. Only in-frame clones appear in the TCRdb table, and some are missing; sequencing was by immunoSEQ multiplex PCR. The data show some 170,000 clones, with just over 70% seen just once and over 2% held by the top ten. Study outcomes and limitations: It was shown in a later analysis that HLA-associated TCR beta chains were more clonally expanded than other, equally common chains.

The sequence derives from a human donor in good health. The sequenced material came from PBMCs.

CDR3 coding DNA: TGTGCCAGCACGTCCGAGGGCTCAAGCACAGATACGCAGTATTTT. Its protein product is CASTSEGSSTDTQYF. The J gene is TRBJ2-3, the V gene TRBV2, with D possibly matching TRBD2 (5 bases). The CDR3 length is 15 residues. Germline V CDR1 and CDR2: SNHLY, FYNNEI. Trimming took 7 bases from V and 0 from J, leaving 14 bases between them. The variable domain in full, with the rest retrieved from reference TRBV2 and TRBJ2-3, is EPEVTQTPSHQVTQMGQEVILRCVPISNHLYFYWYRQILGQKVEFLVSFYNNEISEKSEIFDDQFSVERPDGSNFTLKIRSTKLEDSAMYFCASTSEGSSTDTQYFGPGTRLTVL.